Following are 10 T cell receptor beta chains from one sample sequenced in a study of T-cell memory formation after mild COVID-19. TCRdb reprocessed the 5' RACE reads with MiXCR, giving one entry per CDR3 protein. This table holds 150,000 to 200,000 distinct CDR3 sequences, around a tenth found once. The sample was PBMCs or a T cell subset sorted from them (not recorded which). The source is a man between 18 and 35 years old who had mild COVID-19 (a few samples of this study predate the infection). Cell type and time point are not known.

The chain combines TRBV20-1 with TRBJ2-3; D ambiguous. Germline V gene sequence: CDR1 DFQATT, CDR2 SNEGSKA (reference sequence). V lost 6 bases to trimming and J lost 2 bases, with 9 bases between them. The CDR3 is 12 residues long. CDR3 protein: CSAGRITDTQYF. For the CDR3, the DNA is TGCAGTGCCGGCAGGATCACAGATACGCAGTATTTT.

This clonotype has only a few counts. The chain carries TRBV4-3 and TRBJ1-2, with TRBD1 matching over 7 bases. The junction had 5 bases not matched to a gene; V was cut back by 0 bases and J by 7 bases. Germline V lookup: CDR1 LGHNA, CDR2 YSLEER. The CDR3 has 14 amino acids. The CDR3: CASSQEAQGGGYTF. In DNA, the CDR3 is TGCGCCAGCAGCCAAGAGGCGCAGGGGGGTGGCTACACCTTC.

This clonotype turned up a few times. The rearrangement links TRBV6-2 or TRBV6-3 to TRBJ2-5; D uncertain. The germline gives CDR1 MNHEY, CDR2 SVGEGT. This CDR3 has 13 amino acids. Between the trimmed V and J ends, which lost 7 bases and 4 bases, there was a span of 13 bases. For the CDR3, the DNA is TGTGCCAGCAACTACGGACCAGGAGAGACCCAGTACTTC. As protein: CASNYGPGETQYF.

This clonotype was counted between two and nine times. CDR3 protein: CATSDVRVAGAGELFF. CDR3 sequence (DNA): TGTGCCACCAGTGATGTTCGTGTGGCAGGGGCCGGGGAGCTGTTTTTT. The rearrangement joins TRBV24-1 to TRBJ2-2; possibly TRBD1 for D (6 bases). CDR3 length: 16 residues. V was clipped by 3 bases and J by 6 bases, with 16 bases between them. CDR1 is KGHDR, CDR2 SFDVKD, per germline.

The chain combines TRBV12-3 or TRBV12-4 with TRBJ1-5, with 11 nucleotides matching TRBD1. V was pared by 5 bases and J by 6 bases, with 3 bases of the junction left unmatched. The CDR3 spans 14 residues. CDR3 region: CASSRTGGGQPQHF. The CDR3 region has the DNA TGTGCCAGCAGTAGGACAGGGGGCGGTCAGCCCCAGCATTTT.

The V and J genes are TRBV15 and TRBJ2-2; D gene ambiguous. Germline assignment: CDR1 LNHNV and CDR2 YYDKDF (reference sequence). Between the trimmed V and J ends, which lost 8 bases and 3 bases, there was a span of 7 bases. The length of the CDR3 is 12 residues. The DNA for the CDR3 is TGTGCCACCTCTTACTACACCGGGGAGCTGTTTTTT. As protein: CATSYYTGELFF.

A few counts support this clonotype. CDR3 protein: CASGLLQGAGEQYF. The CDR3, as DNA: TGTGCTAGTGGTTTGTTACAGGGGGCGGGCGAGCAGTACTTC. This rearrangement joins TRBV12-5 to TRBJ2-7, with 9 bases aligning to TRBD1. V lost 2 bases to trimming and J lost 6 bases; unmatched junction nucleotides: 5. The CDR3 sequence is 14 residues long. Germline V gene data show CDR1 as LGHNT and CDR2 as FRNRAP.

The table lists this clonotype with a few counts. V usage is TRBV6-5 and J usage is TRBJ1-4, with 7 bases fitting TRBD1. Losses at the gene ends were 5 bases for V and 12 bases for J; bases not matched to a gene: 9. The CDR3 extends over 13 amino acids. Per germline, CDR1 MNHEY and CDR2 SVGAGI. The CDR3 region is CASSPPGGGQLFF. The CDR3 DNA follows: TGTGCCAGCAGTCCCCCCGGAGGGGGCCAACTGTTTTTT.

This rearrangement joins TRBV5-4 to TRBJ2-1, with 12 positions matching TRBD2. The germline V gene encodes CDR1 SGHNT and CDR2 YYREEE (reference sequence). V shed 2 bases and J 9 bases; nucleotides not matched to a gene: 6. The CDR3 contains 15 residues. CDR3 coding DNA: TGTGCCAGCAGCTTTGTACTAGCGGGGGGTGGTGAGCAGTTCTTC. This gives the protein CASSFVLAGGGEQFF.

This clonotype was seen only a few times. The chain employs TRBV4-3 and TRBJ1-1; no reliable D call. V was shortened by 0 bases and J by 2 bases, with 7 bases between the two germline ends. The V gene's germline CDR1 is LGHNA and CDR2 YSLEER. The CDR3 covers 14 residues. CDR3 amino acids: CASSQESFNTEAFF. In DNA form, the CDR3 reads TGCGCCAGCAGCCAAGAGTCCTTCAACACTGAAGCTTTCTTT.